The 29 T cell receptor beta chains below all came from one sample that was sequenced in a study of CD8 T cells in Susac syndrome. Reverse transcription of about 0.45 to 1 ug RNA was carried out with random hexamers. A single record per CDR3 protein comes from TCRdb applying MiXCR to the immunoSEQ multiplex PCR reads. Among 95,000 to 150,000 distinct CDR3 sequences listed, around 94% were seen once. The sequenced sample was CD8+ T cells from PBMCs. All receptors derive from a human donor with Susac syndrome.

CDR3 residues: CSVEAQGAAYNEQFF. In nucleotides, the CDR3 is TGCAGCGTTGAAGCGCAAGGGGCGGCCTACAATGAGCAGTTCTTC. The chain is built from TRBV29-1 and TRBJ2-1; TRBD1 is a possible D gene (5 bases). Looked up from germline, CDR1 is SQVTM and CDR2 is ANQGSEA. The CDR3 is 15 amino acids. V lost 1 base to trimming and J lost 2 bases, with 12 bases between them.

This clonotype was observed a few times. The V gene is TRBV29-1, the J gene TRBJ2-2; TRBD2 aligns across 7 bases. The ends lost 3 bases at V and 5 bases at J; junction bases unmatched: 0. CDR3 length: 12 amino acids. CDR1 SQVTM and CDR2 ANQGSEA come from the germline V gene. CDR3 DNA: TGCAGCGTTGAGGGGGGGACCGGGGAGCTGTTTTTT. Amino acids: CSVEGGTGELFF.

The rearrangement joins TRBV12-3 or TRBV12-4 to TRBJ2-5; TRBD2 matches at 9 bases. This CDR3 has 18 residues. V dropped 5 bases and J dropped 0; count of bases not matched to a gene: 13. The CDR3 protein is CASSGQRLAEIYQETQYF. CDR3 nucleotide sequence: TGTGCCAGCAGTGGCCAACGACTAGCGGAGATCTACCAAGAGACCCAGTACTTC.

This clonotype appeared a single time. J is TRBJ2-1 and V is TRBV9; 7 nucleotides match TRBD1. CDR1 and CDR2 from the germline V gene are SGDLS and YYNGEE. J was trimmed by 2 bases and V by 2 bases; bases with no gene match: 4. CDR3 length equals 15 residues. CDR3 in DNA: TGTGCCAGCAGCGTTGGGACAGTGCCCTACAATGAGCAGTTCTTC. Its protein product is CASSVGTVPYNEQFF.

This clonotype was recorded once. The genes are TRBV13 and TRBJ2-7, with TRBD1 matching 8 bases. CDR1 and CDR2 (germline): PRHDT, FYEKMQ (reference sequence). Trimming at V came to 0 bases and at J to 1 base, leaving 2 bases not matched to a gene. The CDR3 has 15 residues. CDR3 coding DNA: TGTGCCAGCAGCTTAGGCGGGACAGGTTCCTACGAGCAGTACTTC. Translation: CASSLGGTGSYEQYF.

This rearrangement joins TRBV19 to TRBJ1-6; D might be TRBD1 (6 bases). Germline V lookup: CDR1 LNHDA, CDR2 SQIVND (reference sequence). CDR3 length: 14 amino acids. V lost 10 bases and J lost 1, with 11 bases in between. CDR3 in amino acids: CATRGGSYNSPLHF. The DNA of the CDR3 is TGTGCCACCAGAGGGGGGTCCTATAATTCACCCCTCCACTTT.

V usage is TRBV7-3 and J usage is TRBJ1-6, with D tentatively TRBD1 (5 bases). The V end lost 2 bases, the J end lost 9 bases, and 11 bases lay between the germline ends. The CDR3 has 14 amino acids. The germline CDR1 and CDR2 sequences are SGHTA and FQGTGA. CDR3 sequence (DNA): TGTGCCAGCAGCTTACAGGGTTTAGGTTCACCCCTCCACTTT. This codes for CASSLQGLGSPLHF.

CDR3 coding DNA: TGTGCCAGCAGCGGGCCAGGGCTTCCAGGCACTGAAGCTTTCTTT. Residues: CASSGPGLPGTEAFF. The genes are TRBV5-4 and TRBJ1-1; weak D call: TRBD1 (5 bases). The germline gives CDR1 SGHNT, CDR2 YYREEE (reference sequence). The V gene lost 4 bases and the J gene lost 4 bases, with 17 bases spanning the gap. The CDR3 spans 15 residues.

The chain links TRBV25-1 to TRBJ2-3; D is possibly TRBD1 or TRBD2 (7 bases each). Trimming removed 5 bases from V and 1 base from J, with 16 bases in between. The CDR3 is made up of 16 amino acids. Germline CDR1 is MGHDK and CDR2 is SYGVNS. The CDR3: CASSPGRGQGTDTQYF. The CDR3 DNA reads TGTGCCAGCAGTCCGGGGAGGGGGCAGGGCACAGATACGCAGTATTTT.

DNA for the CDR3: TGTGCCAGCAGTCAGGTCTTCTACGAGCAGTACTTC. Translated: CASSQVFYEQYF. This chain connects TRBV13 to TRBJ2-7; no clear D. CDR1 is PRHDT and CDR2 is FYEKMQ in the germline V gene (reference sequence). The germline V and J ends were trimmed by 6 bases and 3 bases, with 9 bases remaining between them. The CDR3 runs 12 residues.

This sequence joins TRBV4-1 and TRBJ1-2; D perhaps matches TRBD1 (6 bases). V lost 4 bases and J lost 5, with 20 bases in between. This CDR3 has 16 amino acids. From germline, CDR1 is MGHRA and CDR2 YSYEKL. CDR3 loop: CASSLLRDINWYGYTF. The CDR3 nucleotides are TGCGCCAGCAGCCTCCTCCGGGACATAAATTGGTATGGCTACACCTTC.

This rearrangement joins TRBV7-9 to TRBJ2-1; possible D gene TRBD1, 5 bases. Germline assignment: CDR1 SEHNR and CDR2 FQNEAQ (reference sequence). V was shortened by 5 bases and J by 5 bases, with 10 bases between the two germline ends. This CDR3 has 13 amino acids. CDR3 sequence: CASSPDSNNEQFF. CDR3 coding DNA: TGTGCCAGCAGCCCCGACAGCAACAATGAGCAGTTCTTC.

This sequence joins TRBV19 and TRBJ2-2; TRBD1 agrees at 10 bases. CDR1 and CDR2 from the germline V gene are LNHDA and SQIVND (reference sequence). The length of the CDR3 is 16 residues. J lost 3 bases, V lost 3 bases, and 4 bases had no gene match. CDR3 bases: TGTGCCAGTAGTATTATGGGACAGGGGTACACCGGGGAGCTGTTTTTT. This translates into CASSIMGQGYTGELFF.

The V and J genes are TRBV7-9 and TRBJ1-6; 7 bases fit TRBD1. The CDR3 spans 16 residues. Trimming cost V 1 base and J 6 bases; bases outside gene matches: 6. Germline loops: CDR1 SEHNR, CDR2 FQNEAQ (reference sequence). The CDR3 DNA reads as TGTGCCAGCAGCTTAGTAGGGGACAGCCCTAATTCACCCCTCCACTTT. Its protein product is CASSLVGDSPNSPLHF.

The gene calls are TRBV15 and TRBJ2-5, with unresolved D. V lost 0 bases, J lost 1 base, and 12 bases lay in between. Germline assignment: CDR1 LNHNV and CDR2 YYDKDF (reference sequence). The CDR3 runs to 16 residues. The CDR3 spells CATSRDLPGPQETQYF. The CDR3 bases are TGTGCCACCAGCAGAGATCTCCCAGGCCCCCAAGAGACCCAGTACTTC.

The chain combines TRBV13 with TRBJ2-5; D perhaps matches TRBD2 (5 bases). There are 14 residues in the CDR3. V lost 2 bases and J lost 1, with 8 bases in between. Germline loops: CDR1 PRHDT, CDR2 FYEKMQ (reference sequence). The CDR3 here is CASSLRGSQETQYF. In DNA, the CDR3 is TGTGCCAGCAGCTTACGTGGGAGCCAAGAGACCCAGTACTTC.

The rearrangement uses TRBV7-9 and TRBJ1-1; D gene unclear. This CDR3 is 15 amino acids long. Germline values: CDR1 SEHNR, CDR2 FQNEAQ (reference sequence). V gave up 1 base and J gave up 6 bases, with 15 bases separating them. CDR3 sequence (DNA): TGTGCCAGCAGCTTAGTAGAGGTATTCAACGCTGAAGCTTTCTTT. It codes for CASSLVEVFNAEAFF. The entire variable domain, with the rest obtained from reference TRBV7-9 and TRBJ1-1, is as follows: DTGVSQNPRHKITKRGQNVTFRCDPISEHNRLYWYRQTLGQGPEFLTYFQNEAQLEKSRLLSDRFSAERPKGSFSTLEIQRTEQGDSAMYLCASSLVEVFNAEAFFGQGTRLTVV.

The V call is TRBV27, the J call TRBJ1-5; D is unresolved. This CDR3 has 18 residues. V was clipped by 2 bases and J by 5 bases, with 22 bases between them. The germline V gene encodes CDR1 MNHEY and CDR2 SMNVEV (reference sequence). The DNA for the CDR3 is TGTGCCAGCAGTTTAACCGGATTAGGTGGTTTATGGGATCAGCCCCAGCATTTT. Translated, it gives CASSLTGLGGLWDQPQHF.

V usage is TRBV9 and J usage is TRBJ1-2, with D unclear. The CDR3 length is 12 residues. V was pared by 0 bases and J by 8 bases, with 8 bases between. From germline, CDR1 is SGDLS and CDR2 YYNGEE. CDR3 region: CASSVGAEGYTF. CDR3 DNA sequence: TGTGCCAGCAGCGTAGGGGCCGAGGGCTACACCTTC.

V gene TRBV2 combines with J gene TRBJ2-2; 8 bases agree with TRBD2. This CDR3 has 15 amino acids. Germline assignment: CDR1 SNHLY and CDR2 FYNNEI. V lost 5 bases, J lost 5 bases, and 7 bases stayed unmatched. CDR3 nucleotide sequence: TGTGCCAGCAGTAGGCCTAGCGGGTCGACCGGGGAGCTGTTTTTT. Amino acid sequence: CASSRPSGSTGELFF.

V usage is TRBV27 and J usage is TRBJ2-7; D remains unclear. This CDR3 comprises 15 residues. CDR1 and CDR2 (germline): MNHEY, SMNVEV (reference sequence). Trimming took off 3 bases at V and 2 bases at J, with 14 bases between the two ends. Here the CDR3 reads CASSFDPGGTYEQYF. CDR3 bases: TGTGCCAGCAGTTTTGACCCGGGTGGCACCTACGAGCAGTACTTC.

The chain combines TRBV9 with TRBJ2-7; TRBD2 might be the D (5 bases). The V end was cut by 0 bases, the J end by 1 base, with 8 bases between. This CDR3 contains 14 residues. Germline V gives CDR1 SGDLS, CDR2 YYNGEE. The CDR3 DNA reads TGTGCCAGCAGCGTAGGAGGGCTTTCCTACGAGCAGTACTTC. This gives the protein CASSVGGLSYEQYF.

This chain connects TRBV3-1 to TRBJ1-1, with 7 bases fitting TRBD1. V shed 4 bases and J 7 bases; nucleotides not matched to a gene: 6. The CDR3 covers 13 residues. CDR1 LGHDT and CDR2 YNNKEL come from the germline V gene (reference sequence). The CDR3: CASSPQGHVEAFF. DNA for the CDR3: TGTGCCAGCAGCCCACAGGGGCACGTTGAAGCTTTCTTT.

The chain carries TRBV4-1 and TRBJ2-5; D is perhaps TRBD2 (6 bases). V was shortened by 4 bases and J by 5 bases, with 14 bases between the two germline ends. The CDR3 totals 14 residues. The germline gives CDR1 MGHRA, CDR2 YSYEKL. The CDR3 loop reads CASSRVGTQETQYF. CDR3 nucleotide sequence: TGCGCCAGCAGCCGTGTAGGGACTCAGGAGACCCAGTACTTC.

The CDR3 nucleotides are TGTGCCAGCAGCTCGGACAGGCACTACAATGAGCAGTTCTTC. Encoded protein: CASSSDRHYNEQFF. This rearrangement joins TRBV11-2 to TRBJ2-1; 7 positions match TRBD1. CDR1 is SGHAT, CDR2 FQNNGV, per germline. The CDR3 has 14 residues. V shed 4 bases, J shed 3 bases, and the junction held 3 bases outside the gene matches. The full variable domain, its missing parts supplied by reference TRBV11-2 and TRBJ2-1, is EAGVAQSPRYKIIEKRQSVAFWCNPISGHATLYWYQQILGQGPKLLIQFQNNGVVDDSQLPKDRFSAERLKGVDSTLKIQPAKLEDSAVYLCASSSDRHYNEQFFGPGTRLTVL.

The V and J genes are TRBV29-1 and TRBJ1-1, with D tentatively TRBD1 (6 bases). This CDR3 is built from 12 residues. The V and J ends lost 4 bases and 7 bases respectively, with 13 bases between them. The germline V gene encodes CDR1 SQVTM and CDR2 ANQGSEA. The CDR3 is CSVVVQGIEAFF. In nucleotides, the CDR3 is TGCAGCGTTGTAGTACAGGGAATTGAAGCTTTCTTT. Full variable domain (outside the CDR3, taken from reference TRBV29-1 and TRBJ1-1): SAVISQKPSRDICQRGTSLTIQCQVDSQVTMMFWYRQQPGQSLTLIATANQGSEATYESGFVIDKFPISRPNLTFSTLTVSNMSPEDSSIYLCSVVVQGIEAFFGQGTRLTVV.

This clonotype is a singleton in its sample. The gene calls are TRBV20-1 and TRBJ1-1, with TRBD1 identical over 7 bases. The CDR3 is 13 amino acids. Germline CDR1 and CDR2: DFQATT and SNEGSKA (reference sequence). V shed 4 bases and J 0 bases; nucleotides not matched to a gene: 2. The DNA for the CDR3 is TGCAGTGCTATAGGGACAGTGAACACTGAAGCTTTCTTT. As protein: CSAIGTVNTEAFF.

The chain's CDR3 is CASSPWTSGGDGQFF. DNA for the CDR3: TGTGCCAGCAGCCCATGGACTAGCGGGGGGGACGGGCAGTTCTTC. V usage is TRBV7-7 and J usage is TRBJ2-1; 15 bases fit TRBD2. The CDR3 is made up of 15 amino acids. Germline values: CDR1 SSHAT, CDR2 FNYEAQ (reference sequence). J gave up 12 bases and V 5 bases, and 8 bases lay outside the gene matches.

The gene calls are TRBV7-3 and TRBJ2-3, with TRBD2 matching over 8 bases. Looked up from germline, CDR1 is SGHTA and CDR2 is FQGTGA. The CDR3 extends over 17 amino acids. J was trimmed by 6 bases and V by 1 base; bases with no gene match: 12. This CDR3 is CASSLSVGGGREDTQYF. The CDR3 nucleotides are TGTGCCAGCAGCTTAAGCGTTGGCGGGGGGCGAGAGGATACGCAGTATTTT.